Each of the 5 T cell receptor beta chains below was sequenced from the same sample in a study of T cells in localized non-small cell lung cancer. Using immunoSEQ multiplex PCR, the repertoire was profiled, and TCRdb retains in-frame clones only, with some absent. The sample contains around 15,000 clones, approximately 89% of which appear only once. This sample comprised peripheral blood, obtained before any cancer treatment. The receptors originated from a female donor older than 55 with stage I squamous cell lung carcinoma.

This chain uses TRBV19 with TRBJ1-5, with D tentatively TRBD1 (5 bases). The CDR3 totals 14 residues. V was shortened by 3 bases and J by 1 base, with 7 bases between the two germline ends. CDR1 and CDR2 from the germline V gene are LNHDA and SQIVND (reference sequence). The CDR3 bases are TGTGCCAGTAGTATGAGGGGAAGCAATCAGCCCCAGCATTTT. It is translated as CASSMRGSNQPQHF. Combining the CDR3 with reference TRBV19 and TRBJ1-5 gives the whole variable domain DGGITQSPKYLFRKEGQNVTLSCEQNLNHDAMYWYRQDPGQGLRLIYYSQIVNDFQKGDIAEGYSVSREKKESFPLTVTSAQKNPTAFYLCASSMRGSNQPQHFGDGTRLSIL.

The V and J genes are TRBV6-5 and TRBJ2-2, with a possible D match to TRBD2 (6 bases). The CDR3 contains 13 residues. Looked up from germline, CDR1 is MNHEY and CDR2 is SVGAGI. V dropped 7 bases and J dropped 3 bases, with 9 bases sitting between them. Written as DNA, the CDR3 is TGTGCCAGCATGAGGGACTACACCGGGGAGCTGTTTTTT. Encoded protein: CASMRDYTGELFF.

The V call is TRBV4-1, the J call TRBJ2-7; 9 bases align to TRBD1. V shed 4 bases, J shed 0 bases, and the junction held 7 bases outside the gene matches. This CDR3 comprises 16 residues. The germline gives CDR1 MGHRA, CDR2 YSYEKL. The CDR3 sequence is CASSLRDREGSYEQYF. The CDR3 DNA reads TGCGCCAGCAGCCTCCGGGACAGGGAGGGCTCCTACGAGCAGTACTTC.

The rearrangement uses TRBV5-1 and TRBJ2-2; D is uncertain. The CDR3 is made up of 18 amino acids. V lost 1 base, J lost 4 bases, and 20 bases lay in between. The germline gives CDR1 SGHRS, CDR2 YFSETQ. CDR3 residues: CASSLRWQVASGTGELFF. CDR3 in DNA: TGCGCCAGCAGCTTGCGGTGGCAGGTAGCTTCAGGCACCGGGGAGCTGTTTTTT.

This chain links TRBV27 with TRBJ2-1; 10 bases are shared with TRBD1. Trimming cost V 1 base and J 3 bases; bases outside gene matches: 3. Per germline, CDR1 MNHEY and CDR2 SMNVEV (reference sequence). The CDR3 extends over 16 amino acids. The CDR3 sequence: CASSLLGQGNYNEQFF. The DNA for the CDR3 is TGTGCCAGCAGTTTATTGGGACAGGGGAACTACAATGAGCAGTTCTTC.